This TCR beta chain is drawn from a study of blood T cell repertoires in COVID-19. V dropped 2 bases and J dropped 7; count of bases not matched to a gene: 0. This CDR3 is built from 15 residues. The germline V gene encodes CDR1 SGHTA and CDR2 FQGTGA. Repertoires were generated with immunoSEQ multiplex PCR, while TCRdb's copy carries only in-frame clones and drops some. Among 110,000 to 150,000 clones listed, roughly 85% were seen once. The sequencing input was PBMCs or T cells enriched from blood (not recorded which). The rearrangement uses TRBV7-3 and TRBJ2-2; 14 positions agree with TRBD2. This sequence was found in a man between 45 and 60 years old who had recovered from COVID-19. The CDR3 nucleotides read TGTGCCAGCAGCTTAGGACTAGCGGGAGGCGGGGAGCTGTTTTTT. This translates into CASSLGLAGGGELFF.